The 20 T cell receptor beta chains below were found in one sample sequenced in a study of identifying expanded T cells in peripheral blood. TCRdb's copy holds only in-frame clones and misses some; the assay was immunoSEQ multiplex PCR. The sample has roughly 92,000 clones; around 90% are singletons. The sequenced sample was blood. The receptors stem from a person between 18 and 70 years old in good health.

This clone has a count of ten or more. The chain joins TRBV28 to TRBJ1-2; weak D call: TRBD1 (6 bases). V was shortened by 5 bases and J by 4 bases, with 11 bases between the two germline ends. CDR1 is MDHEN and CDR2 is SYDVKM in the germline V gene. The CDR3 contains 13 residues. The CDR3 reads CASSLQGPYGYTF. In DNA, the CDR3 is TGTGCCAGCAGTCTACAGGGCCCCTATGGCTACACCTTC.

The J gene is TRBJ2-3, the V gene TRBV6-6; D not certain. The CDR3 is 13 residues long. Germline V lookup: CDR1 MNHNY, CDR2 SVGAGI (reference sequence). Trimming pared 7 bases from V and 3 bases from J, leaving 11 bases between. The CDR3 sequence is CASMKTLTDTQYF. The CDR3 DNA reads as TGTGCCAGCATGAAGACCTTGACAGATACGCAGTATTTT.

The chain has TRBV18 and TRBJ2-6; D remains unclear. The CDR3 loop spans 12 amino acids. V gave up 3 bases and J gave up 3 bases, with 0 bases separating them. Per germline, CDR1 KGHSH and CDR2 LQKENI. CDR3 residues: CASSPGANVLTF. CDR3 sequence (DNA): TGTGCCAGCTCACCTGGGGCCAACGTCCTGACTTTC. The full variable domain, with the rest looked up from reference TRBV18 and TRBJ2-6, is NAGVMQNPRHLVRRRGQEARLRCSPMKGHSHVYWYRQLPEEGLKFMVYLQKENIIDESGMPKERFSAEFPKEGPSILRIQQVVRGDSAAYFCASSPGANVLTFGAGSRLTVL.

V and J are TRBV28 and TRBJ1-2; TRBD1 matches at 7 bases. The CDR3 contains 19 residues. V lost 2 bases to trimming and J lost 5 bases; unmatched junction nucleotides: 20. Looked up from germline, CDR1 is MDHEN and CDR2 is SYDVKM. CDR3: CASSLPPYSGTAEGYGYTF. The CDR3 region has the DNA TGTGCCAGCAGTTTACCCCCCTACTCCGGGACAGCGGAGGGATATGGCTACACCTTC.

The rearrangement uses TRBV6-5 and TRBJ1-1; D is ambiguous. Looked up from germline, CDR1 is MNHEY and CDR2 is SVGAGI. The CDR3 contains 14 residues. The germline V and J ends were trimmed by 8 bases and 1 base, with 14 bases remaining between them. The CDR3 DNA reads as TGTGCCAGCCAAGAGTACAGATCGAACACTGAAGCTTTCTTT. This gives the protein CASQEYRSNTEAFF.

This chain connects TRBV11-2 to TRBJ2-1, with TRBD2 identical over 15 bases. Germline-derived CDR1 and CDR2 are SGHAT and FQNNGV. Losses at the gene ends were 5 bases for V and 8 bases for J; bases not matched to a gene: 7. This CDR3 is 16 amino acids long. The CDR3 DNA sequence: TGTGCCAGCAGCCCCGGACTAGCGGGGGGGTGGGATGAGCAGTTCTTC. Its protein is CASSPGLAGGWDEQFF.

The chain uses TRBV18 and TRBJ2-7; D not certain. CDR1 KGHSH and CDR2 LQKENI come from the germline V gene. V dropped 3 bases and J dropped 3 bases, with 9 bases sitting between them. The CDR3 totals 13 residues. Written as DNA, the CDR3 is TGTGCCAGCTCACCCCCACCAGGCTACGAGCAGTACTTC. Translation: CASSPPPGYEQYF.

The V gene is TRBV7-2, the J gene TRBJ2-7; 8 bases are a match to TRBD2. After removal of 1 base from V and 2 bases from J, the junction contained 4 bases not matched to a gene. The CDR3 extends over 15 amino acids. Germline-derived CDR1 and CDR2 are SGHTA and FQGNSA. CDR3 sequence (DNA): TGTGCCAGCAGCTTAGGACGGCGGGGGGCCTACGAGCAGTACTTC. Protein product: CASSLGRRGAYEQYF.

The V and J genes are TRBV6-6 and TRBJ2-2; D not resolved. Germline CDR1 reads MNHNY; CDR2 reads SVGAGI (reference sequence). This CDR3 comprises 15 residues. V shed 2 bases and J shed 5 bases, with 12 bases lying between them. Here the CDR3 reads CASSYTLGRTGELFF. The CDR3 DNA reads TGTGCCAGCAGTTACACCCTCGGCAGGACCGGGGAGCTGTTTTTT.

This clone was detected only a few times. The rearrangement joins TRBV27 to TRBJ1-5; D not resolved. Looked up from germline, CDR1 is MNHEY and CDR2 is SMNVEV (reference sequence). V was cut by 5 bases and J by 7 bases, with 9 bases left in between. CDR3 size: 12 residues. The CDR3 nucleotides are TGTGCCAGCAGTGAGTTCGGGCAGCCCCAGCATTTT. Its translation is CASSEFGQPQHF.

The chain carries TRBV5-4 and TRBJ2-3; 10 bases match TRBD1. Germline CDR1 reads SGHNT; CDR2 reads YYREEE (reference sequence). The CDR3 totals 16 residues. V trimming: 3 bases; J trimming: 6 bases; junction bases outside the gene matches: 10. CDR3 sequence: CASSSGGTGARDTQYF. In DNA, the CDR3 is TGTGCCAGCAGCTCAGGGGGGACAGGGGCGAGGGATACGCAGTATTTT.

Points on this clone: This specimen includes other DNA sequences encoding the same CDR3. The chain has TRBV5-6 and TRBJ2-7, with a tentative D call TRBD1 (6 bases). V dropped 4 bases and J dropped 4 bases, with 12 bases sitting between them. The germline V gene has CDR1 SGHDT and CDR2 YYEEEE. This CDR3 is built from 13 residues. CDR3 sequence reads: CASSPGQTYEQYF. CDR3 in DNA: TGTGCCAGCAGCCCAGGACAGACTTACGAGCAGTACTTC.

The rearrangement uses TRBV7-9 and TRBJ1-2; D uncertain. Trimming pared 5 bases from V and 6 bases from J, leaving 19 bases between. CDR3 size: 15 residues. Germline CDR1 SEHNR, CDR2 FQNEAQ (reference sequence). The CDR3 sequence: CASSLPLFPSNGYTF. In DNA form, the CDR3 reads TGTGCCAGCAGCCTCCCCCTCTTCCCCTCTAATGGCTACACCTTC.

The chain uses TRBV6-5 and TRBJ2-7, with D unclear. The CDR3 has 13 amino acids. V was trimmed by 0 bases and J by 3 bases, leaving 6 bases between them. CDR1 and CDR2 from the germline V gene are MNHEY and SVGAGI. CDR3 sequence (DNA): TGTGCCAGCAGTTACTCCAGCGACTACGAGCAGTACTTC. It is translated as CASSYSSDYEQYF.

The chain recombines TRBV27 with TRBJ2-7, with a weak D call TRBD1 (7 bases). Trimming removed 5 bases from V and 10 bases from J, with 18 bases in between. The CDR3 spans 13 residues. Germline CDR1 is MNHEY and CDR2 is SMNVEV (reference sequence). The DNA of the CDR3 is TGTGCCAGCAGTCTCAAACCGGAGGGGGCACAGTACTTC. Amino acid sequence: CASSLKPEGAQYF.

In nucleotides, the CDR3 is TGCGCCAGCAGCCAAGAGTTCAGGGGAAGGAGCGGCTACACCTTC. Its protein is CASSQEFRGRSGYTF. This chain uses TRBV4-3 with TRBJ1-2, with D possibly being TRBD1 (6 bases). Germline assignment: CDR1 LGHNA and CDR2 YSLEER. The CDR3 contains 15 residues. V was pared by 0 bases and J by 8 bases, with 16 bases between.

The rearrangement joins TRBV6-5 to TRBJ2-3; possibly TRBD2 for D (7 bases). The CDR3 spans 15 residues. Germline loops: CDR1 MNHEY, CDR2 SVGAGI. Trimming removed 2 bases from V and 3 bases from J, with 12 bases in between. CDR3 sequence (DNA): TGTGCCAGCAGTTACATCGGGGGGCGGACAGATACGCAGTATTTT. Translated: CASSYIGGRTDTQYF.

The CDR3 DNA follows: TGTGCCAGCAGCCTAGCGACTTACGAGCAGTACTTC. Translation: CASSLATYEQYF. This chain joins TRBV5-4 and TRBJ2-7; D is possibly TRBD2 (6 bases). Looked up from germline, CDR1 is SGHNT and CDR2 is YYREEE (reference sequence). This CDR3 has 12 residues. V lost 4 bases and J lost 4, with 9 bases in between. The variable domain in full, with the rest retrieved from reference TRBV5-4 and TRBJ2-7, is ETGVTQSPTHLIKTRGQQVTLRCSSQSGHNTVSWYQQALGQGPQFIFQYYREEENGRGNFPPRFSGLQFPNYSSELNVNALELDDSALYLCASSLATYEQYFGPGTRLTVT.

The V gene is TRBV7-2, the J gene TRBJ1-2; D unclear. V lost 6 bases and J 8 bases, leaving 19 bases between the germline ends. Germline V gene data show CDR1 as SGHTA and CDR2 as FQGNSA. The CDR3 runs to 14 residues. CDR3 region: CASSLISLGRGYTF. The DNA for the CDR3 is TGTGCCAGCAGTCTGATTTCCCTCGGTAGAGGCTACACCTTC.

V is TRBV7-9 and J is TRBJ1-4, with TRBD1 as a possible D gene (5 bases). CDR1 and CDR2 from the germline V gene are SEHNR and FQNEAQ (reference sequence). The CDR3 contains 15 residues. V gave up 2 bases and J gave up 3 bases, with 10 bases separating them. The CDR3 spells CASSLLGRANEKLFF. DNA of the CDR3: TGTGCCAGCAGCTTACTAGGCAGGGCTAATGAAAAACTGTTTTTT.